The 18 T cell receptor beta chains listed next were all sequenced from one sample in a study of blood T cell repertoires in COVID-19. Sequenced by immunoSEQ multiplex PCR; TCRdb stores in-frame clones only, minus some. This sample yields 180,000 or so clones, of which about 88% are seen a single time; 0.99% belongs to the top ten. The source material was peripheral blood. These receptors originate from a young man with acute or convalescent COVID-19.

In its sample, this clone was seen a few times. For the CDR3, the DNA is TGTGCCAGCAGCTTGGTCTCGGATAATTCACCCCTCCACTTT. It yields the protein CASSLVSDNSPLHF. The chain employs TRBV5-4 and TRBJ1-6; D not certain. This CDR3 is 14 amino acids long. Germline values: CDR1 SGHNT, CDR2 YYREEE (reference sequence). V lost 0 bases to trimming and J lost 5 bases, with 6 bases between them.

The V and J genes are TRBV9 and TRBJ2-5; D is perhaps TRBD2 (7 bases). V was cut by 4 bases and J by 0 bases, with 16 bases left in between. The CDR3 is 16 amino acids. Germline V gene sequence: CDR1 SGDLS, CDR2 YYNGEE. The CDR3 coding sequence is TGTGCCAGCAGCTCGACGGGGGGCCATTACCAAGAGACCCAGTACTTC. This encodes CASSSTGGHYQETQYF.

The V gene is TRBV27, the J gene TRBJ1-2; 9 bases fit TRBD1. This CDR3 is 14 amino acids long. V lost 5 bases and J lost 4; bases outside the gene matches: 5. Germline V CDR1 and CDR2: MNHEY, SMNVEV (reference sequence). The CDR3 here is CASSLGQGGYGYTF. DNA of the CDR3: TGTGCCAGCAGTCTGGGACAGGGTGGCTATGGCTACACCTTC.

The chain links TRBV20-1 to TRBJ2-1, with D possibly being TRBD2 (6 bases). Germline V gives CDR1 DFQATT, CDR2 SNEGSKA (reference sequence). V was cut by 3 bases and J by 8 bases, with 14 bases left in between. This CDR3 region has 13 residues. CDR3 DNA sequence: TGCAGTGCTAGTGTTACCGGGACTCATGAGCAGTTCTTC. It translates to CSASVTGTHEQFF.

The sample holds a few counts of this clone. The chain is built from TRBV14 and TRBJ1-6; D possibly corresponds to TRBD1 (5 bases). The CDR3 is 13 amino acids. In germline, CDR1 is SGHDN, CDR2 FVKESK. V was shortened by 5 bases and J by 13 bases, with 15 bases between the two germline ends. CDR3 nucleotide sequence: TGTGCCAGCAGCGAGACCGTACAGGCTCCCCTCCACTTT. This sequence encodes CASSETVQAPLHF.

CDR3 DNA: TGTGCCTGGAGTAAGCGGGGGGGCAGTGAGCAGTTCTTC. It is translated as CAWSKRGGSEQFF. The chain links TRBV30 to TRBJ2-1, with TRBD2 identical over 10 bases. This CDR3 has 13 residues. With 2 bases clipped from V and 9 bases from J, the junction kept 4 bases outside the gene matches. Germline CDR1 and CDR2: GTSNPN and SVGIG (reference sequence).

The genes are TRBV7-2 and TRBJ1-2; D is uncertain. With 2 bases removed from V and 6 bases from J, the gap between germline ends came to 10 bases. The CDR3 contains 13 residues. Germline-derived CDR1 and CDR2 are SGHTA and FQGNSA. CDR3 in amino acids: CASSLKVADGYTF. The DNA of the CDR3 is TGTGCCAGCAGCTTAAAGGTCGCGGATGGCTACACCTTC.

This chain uses TRBV18 with TRBJ1-2; 7 nucleotides align to TRBD1. CDR1 is KGHSH and CDR2 is LQKENI in the germline V gene. The CDR3 is 17 residues long. Losses at the gene ends were 0 bases for V and 0 bases for J; bases not matched to a gene: 7. The CDR3 nucleotides are TGTGCCAGCTCACCACCCTGGACAGGCCAAACTAACTATGGCTACACCTTC. It specifies CASSPPWTGQTNYGYTF.

DNA of the CDR3: TGCGCCAGCAGACCCGGGACAGGGGGCAGGGAGTACACCTTC. Translating it yields CASRPGTGGREYTF. This chain uses TRBV5-1 with TRBJ1-2; TRBD1 agrees at 12 bases. Trimming took 5 bases from V and 11 from J; bases not matched to a gene: 10. Germline values: CDR1 SGHRS, CDR2 YFSETQ. This CDR3 is 14 amino acids long.

The chain is built from TRBV5-6 and TRBJ1-5; D remains unclear. This CDR3 contains 15 residues. The V gene's germline CDR1 is SGHDT and CDR2 YYEEEE. V was pared by 0 bases and J by 3 bases, with 10 bases between. CDR3 protein: CASSLAGSDNQPQHF. In DNA form, the CDR3 reads TGTGCCAGCAGCTTGGCGGGGTCTGACAATCAGCCCCAGCATTTT.

A single count supports this clone. This chain uses TRBV6-5 with TRBJ2-1; D is possibly TRBD2 (6 bases). CDR1 is MNHEY and CDR2 is SVGAGI in the germline V gene. V gave up 3 bases and J gave up 6 bases, with 18 bases separating them. The CDR3 has 16 amino acids. CDR3 coding DNA: TGTGCCAGCAGTTATGGCGGGGCTTTTCTTGGCAATGAGCAGTTCTTC. Amino acids: CASSYGGAFLGNEQFF.

The chain has TRBV6-5 and TRBJ1-1; D possibly corresponds to TRBD1 (6 bases). This CDR3 spans 15 amino acids. Trimming shortened V by 2 bases and J by 5 bases, and 15 bases separated the two germline ends. Germline CDR1 reads MNHEY; CDR2 reads SVGAGI. The CDR3, as DNA: TGTGCCAGCAGTTACCTACTCAAGGGGGGGACTGAAGCTTTCTTT. Translation gives CASSYLLKGGTEAFF.

This clone was counted once. V gene TRBV23-1 combines with J gene TRBJ1-2, with TRBD1 matching over 7 bases. TRBV23-1 has ORF status, its function being uncertain. With V trimmed by 11 bases and J by 4 bases, 22 bases remained unmatched. The CDR3 contains 17 residues. This CDR3 is CAGPKGGTDRAPYGYTF. The CDR3 coding sequence is TGCGCCGGACCGAAGGGCGGGACAGACCGAGCCCCCTATGGCTACACCTTC.

This chain uses TRBV19 with TRBJ2-5; D is perhaps TRBD1 (6 bases). This CDR3 comprises 14 residues. V lost 2 bases and J 5 bases, leaving 12 bases between the germline ends. Germline CDR1 and CDR2: LNHDA and SQIVND (reference sequence). CDR3 amino acids: CASSISNRDETQYF. CDR3 sequence (DNA): TGTGCCAGTAGTATAAGTAACAGGGACGAGACCCAGTACTTC.

This chain links TRBV4-1 with TRBJ1-5; 7 bases are a match to TRBD1. With V trimmed by 4 bases and J by 3 bases, 12 bases remained unmatched. This CDR3 region has 17 residues. Germline V gives CDR1 MGHRA, CDR2 YSYEKL. The CDR3 spells CASSRKITGATNQPQHF. The CDR3, as DNA: TGCGCCAGCAGCCGAAAGATTACAGGGGCTACCAATCAGCCCCAGCATTTT.

This chain uses TRBV11-2 with TRBJ2-3; 7 bases are shared with TRBD1. Unmatched junction bases numbered 2, after V lost 1 base and J lost 4 bases. Germline V gene data show CDR1 as SGHAT and CDR2 as FQNNGV. The CDR3 runs to 14 residues. The CDR3 here is CASSLGQGADTQYF. Here the CDR3 DNA reads TGTGCCAGCAGCTTAGGACAGGGAGCAGATACGCAGTATTTT.

Comment on this clone: The sample carries other DNA sequences with the same CDR3. V gene TRBV19 combines with J gene TRBJ1-2, with 7 bases aligning to TRBD1. The CDR3 extends over 14 amino acids. From germline, CDR1 is LNHDA and CDR2 SQIVND (reference sequence). The V and J ends lost 6 bases and 0 bases, in that order; junction bases with no gene match: 4. The CDR3 sequence is CASSQQGSNYGYTF. DNA of the CDR3: TGTGCCAGTAGCCAACAGGGGTCTAACTATGGCTACACCTTC.

The V and J genes are TRBV18 and TRBJ1-2, with D perhaps matching TRBD1 (5 bases). The CDR3 runs 13 residues. Trimming pared 3 bases from V and 3 bases from J, leaving 8 bases between. Germline loops: CDR1 KGHSH, CDR2 LQKENI. CDR3 bases: TGTGCCAGCTCACCCGACAGCGACTATGGCTACACCTTC. Residues: CASSPDSDYGYTF.